The 12 T cell receptor beta chains reported below all come from one sample, sequenced in a study of follicular helper T cells after annual influenza vaccination. Time point indicated: 2015-2016 season, pre-vaccination. Libraries were prepared by immunoSEQ multiplex PCR; TCRdb keeps only in-frame clonotypes and omits some of them. This sample has 8,500 to 10,000 clones, with 70% to 90% found just once. This specimen consisted of CXCR5+ CD38- circulating T follicular helper cells from blood, obtained on the day of influenza vaccination. Subset reported: circulating Tfh, non-naive CD4+CXCR5+PD-1+ (ICOS+CD38+ or ICOS-CD38-). All receptors derive from an adult who received the influenza vaccine.

The chain carries TRBV7-2 and TRBJ1-6; D remains unclear. Per germline, CDR1 SGHTA and CDR2 FQGNSA. V was cut by 5 bases and J by 0 bases, with 17 bases left in between. There are 18 residues in the CDR3. The CDR3 nucleotides read TGTGCCAGCAGCCCTGGGTGGACGGGAAGCTCCTATAATTCACCCCTCCACTTT. Its protein is CASSPGWTGSSYNSPLHF.

The rearrangement links TRBV10-2 to TRBJ1-5, with 7 bases matching TRBD1. Germline lookup yields CDR1 WSHSY and CDR2 SAAADI. The CDR3 consists of 17 residues. V gave up 3 bases and J gave up 0 bases; unmatched junction bases: 8. The CDR3 sequence is CASSDHRDSNSNQPQHF. The DNA of the CDR3 is TGCGCCAGCAGTGATCACCGGGACAGCAATAGCAATCAGCCCCAGCATTTT.

This sequence joins TRBV6-5 and TRBJ1-6; possible D gene TRBD1, 5 bases. V lost 8 bases, J lost 7 bases, and 9 bases lay in between. This CDR3 spans 12 amino acids. From germline, CDR1 is MNHEY and CDR2 SVGAGI. CDR3 loop: CASGTGNSPLHF. The CDR3 DNA follows: TGTGCCAGCGGTACAGGCAATTCACCCCTCCACTTT.

The chain recombines TRBV11-2 with TRBJ2-7; no reliable D call. Germline V lookup: CDR1 SGHAT, CDR2 FQNNGV. V lost 4 bases to trimming and J lost 2 bases, with 6 bases between them. This CDR3 has 12 residues. The CDR3 DNA reads TGTGCCAGCAGCTCCCCAACCTACGAGCAGTACTTC. Residues: CASSSPTYEQYF.

V is TRBV19 and J is TRBJ2-7; D call uncertain. The germline V gene has CDR1 LNHDA and CDR2 SQIVND (reference sequence). V dropped 5 bases and J dropped 4 bases, with 12 bases sitting between them. This CDR3 comprises 13 residues. In DNA, the CDR3 is TGTGCCAGTAGTTGGCACATTTCTTACGAGCAGTACTTC. Protein: CASSWHISYEQYF.

The chain has TRBV5-1 and TRBJ2-7, with D maybe TRBD1 (5 bases). The CDR3 runs to 18 residues. Deletions cut 0 bases from V and 3 bases from J, with 22 bases between. The germline gives CDR1 SGHRS, CDR2 YFSETQ. CDR3 loop: CASSLADGALRQYYEQYF. As DNA, the CDR3 is TGCGCCAGCAGCTTGGCCGATGGGGCTCTACGGCAGTACTACGAGCAGTACTTC.

The genes are TRBV6-5 and TRBJ1-2, with D uncertain. Between the trimmed V and J ends, which lost 7 bases and 8 bases, there was a span of 14 bases. This CDR3 comprises 12 residues. Germline-derived CDR1 and CDR2 are MNHEY and SVGAGI. The CDR3 spells CASIGPGGGYTF. CDR3 coding DNA: TGTGCCAGCATCGGTCCAGGTGGAGGCTACACCTTC.

The chain uses TRBV6-1 and TRBJ2-7, with D unclear. Germline assignment: CDR1 MNHNS and CDR2 SASEGT. V was pared by 2 bases and J by 3 bases, with 5 bases between. The CDR3 is 12 residues long. The CDR3 nucleotides are TGTGCCAGCAGTGAAATGGGCTACGAGCAGTACTTC. Translation: CASSEMGYEQYF.

The gene calls are TRBV4-3 and TRBJ1-5; D might be TRBD1 (6 bases). The CDR3 runs 15 residues. Germline loops: CDR1 LGHNA, CDR2 YSLEER. Trimming stripped 2 bases from V and 5 bases from J, with 13 bases between. CDR3 amino acids: CASSQRVGADQPQHF. In nucleotides, the CDR3 is TGCGCCAGCAGCCAAAGGGTGGGGGCGGATCAGCCCCAGCATTTT.

J is TRBJ2-1 and V is TRBV6-6, with D possibly being TRBD2 (6 bases). Per the germline V gene, CDR1 is MNHNY and CDR2 is SVGAGI (reference sequence). Trimming left V 2 bases short and J 9 bases short, with 17 bases between. The CDR3 is made up of 15 amino acids. CDR3 residues: CASSYGGERSGEQFF. The CDR3 DNA sequence: TGTGCCAGCAGTTACGGAGGGGAGAGGTCGGGTGAGCAGTTCTTC.

The CDR3 region is CASSLQGLRTEAFF. CDR3 in DNA: TGTGCCAGCAGCTTACAGGGTTTGCGTACTGAAGCTTTCTTT. The chain recombines TRBV11-2 with TRBJ1-1, with D possibly being TRBD1 (5 bases). There are 14 residues in the CDR3. CDR1 is SGHAT, CDR2 FQNNGV, per germline. The V end was cut by 2 bases, the J end by 5 bases, with 12 bases between.

The V and J genes are TRBV5-1 and TRBJ2-3; the D is unclear. CDR1 and CDR2 from the germline V gene are SGHRS and YFSETQ. The ends were cut back, 0 bases at V and 5 bases at J, with 13 bases in the middle. The CDR3 length is 15 residues. Written as DNA, the CDR3 is TGCGCCAGCAGCTTGGGGCAGGTCGTCGGAGATACGCAGTATTTT. Translation: CASSLGQVVGDTQYF.